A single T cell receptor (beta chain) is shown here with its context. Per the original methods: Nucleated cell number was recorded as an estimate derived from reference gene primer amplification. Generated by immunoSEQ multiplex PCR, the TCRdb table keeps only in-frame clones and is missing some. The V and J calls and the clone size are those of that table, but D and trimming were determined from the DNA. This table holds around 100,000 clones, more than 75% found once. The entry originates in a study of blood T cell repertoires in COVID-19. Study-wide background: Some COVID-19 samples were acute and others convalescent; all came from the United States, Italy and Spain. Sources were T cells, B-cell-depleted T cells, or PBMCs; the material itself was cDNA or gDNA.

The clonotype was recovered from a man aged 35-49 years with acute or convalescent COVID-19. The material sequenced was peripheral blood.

CDR3 region: CASSLEVRGSGNTIYF. CDR3 in DNA: TGTGCCAGCAGCTTGGAAGTCAGGGGATCTGGAAACACCATATATTTT. The chain has TRBV5-5 and TRBJ1-3, with D perhaps TRBD1 (6 bases). Trimming shortened V by 0 bases and J by 1 base, and 11 bases separated the two germline ends. Germline V CDR1 and CDR2: SGHKS, YYEKEE (reference sequence). The CDR3 loop spans 16 amino acids.